The 6 T cell receptor beta chains given below trace back to one sample, sequenced in a study of molecular identifiers for immune sequencing clone quantification. MiXCR, run by TCRdb on the PCR reads, gives a single entry per CDR3 protein. This table has roughly 93,000 distinct CDR3 sequences, under 20% appearing once. Sample: naive CD8+ T cells from blood, with Jurkat cell RNA spiked in. Subset here: FACS-sorted CD8+CD4-CCR7+CD45RA+ naive T cells. The origin of the receptors is a human donor in good health. Some libraries in this study had Jurkat cell RNA spiked in.

This clonotype was recorded many times. The chain is built from TRBV7-9 and TRBJ2-6, with D perhaps matching TRBD2 (5 bases). CDR3 length: 19 amino acids. V lost 4 bases and J 0 bases, leaving 19 bases between the germline ends. From germline, CDR1 is SEHNR and CDR2 FQNEAQ (reference sequence). The CDR3 DNA sequence: TGTGCCAGCAGCTCGAGATCCGGGAAGGTGAGCTCTGGGGCCAACGTCCTGACTTTC. Translated: CASSSRSGKVSSGANVLTF.

This clonotype came up many times. The chain carries TRBV9 and TRBJ2-2; 7 bases map to TRBD1. This CDR3 is 16 amino acids long. Germline lookup yields CDR1 SGDLS and CDR2 YYNGEE. The trim removed 0 bases at V and 6 bases at J, leaving 8 bases unmatched. In DNA, the CDR3 is TGTGCCAGCAGCGTAGCGTCTTTAGGGGGCTCCGGGGAGCTGTTTTTT. Its translation is CASSVASLGGSGELFF.

This clonotype was detected a few times. J is TRBJ2-1 and V is TRBV15; D is unclear. The CDR3 is 14 residues long. V was cut by 0 bases and J by 4 bases, with 7 bases left in between. In germline, CDR1 is LNHNV, CDR2 YYDKDF (reference sequence). The CDR3 nucleotides are TGTGCCACCAGCAGAGATCTATCATACAATGAGCAGTTCTTC. This translates into CATSRDLSYNEQFF.

This clonotype was counted at least ten times. This sequence joins TRBV6-2 or TRBV6-3 and TRBJ2-1, with 12 nucleotides matching TRBD2. The trim removed 7 bases at V and 9 bases at J, leaving 16 bases unmatched. CDR3 length equals 17 residues. CDR1 and CDR2 from the germline V gene are MNHEY and SVGEGT. DNA of the CDR3: TGTGCCAGCACCGTTGGACTAGCGGGACGGCTTTTCGGTGAGCAGTTCTTC. It specifies CASTVGLAGRLFGEQFF.

This clonotype was observed at least ten times. The genes are TRBV5-1 and TRBJ2-7; D perhaps matches TRBD2 (6 bases). This CDR3 region has 15 residues. Trimming left V 0 bases short and J 2 bases short, with 12 bases between. The germline V gene has CDR1 SGHRS and CDR2 YFSETQ. CDR3 residues: CASSLAWGDTYEQYF. The CDR3 coding sequence is TGCGCCAGCAGCTTGGCCTGGGGGGATACCTACGAGCAGTACTTC.

This clonotype was counted at least ten times. The J gene is TRBJ2-3, the V gene TRBV27; 8 bases are shared with TRBD2. This CDR3 has 16 amino acids. Trimming took 3 bases from V and 0 from J; bases not matched to a gene: 5. Per the germline V gene, CDR1 is MNHEY and CDR2 is SMNVEV (reference sequence). The CDR3 coding sequence is TGTGCCAGCAGTTTCTTCAGCGGGAGAAGCACAGATACGCAGTATTTT. This encodes CASSFFSGRSTDTQYF.